This T cell receptor beta chain emerged from a study of human T cells and chemical hapten exposure. Study-level results: Sensitizing to DPC left TCRs with a frequency above 1 in 1000 unaltered. Significantly greater numbers of large CDR3 similarity clusters came from expanded TCRs than from controls. Healthy people's immune response may differ from that of the donors, who had alopecia.

About this clonotype: The antigen remains undetermined.

TCRdb processed the RACE reads anew with MiXCR; each CDR3 protein has one entry. This table has approximately 96,000 distinct CDR3 sequences, about 9.3% appearing once. The CDR3 loop spans 15 amino acids. V lost 4 bases, J lost 3 bases, and 6 bases stayed unmatched. Germline CDR1 reads MNHEY; CDR2 reads SVGEGT. Time point indicated: patch test 2, 6 weeks after DPC sensitization. Treatment meaning: therapeutic diphenylcyclopropenone sensitization with weekly scalp DPC. The sample was whole blood, taken in connection with sensitization to the hapten diphenylcyclopropenone (DPC). The chain has TRBV6-2 or TRBV6-3 and TRBJ1-5, with 7 positions matching TRBD1. This TCR was recovered from a middle-aged woman with alopecia areata. Some clones in this sample may be carry-over from other donors' samples. The CDR3 sequence: CASSFNRGPNQPQHF. In DNA form, the CDR3 reads TGTGCCAGCAGTTTCAACAGGGGCCCCAATCAGCCCCAGCATTTT.